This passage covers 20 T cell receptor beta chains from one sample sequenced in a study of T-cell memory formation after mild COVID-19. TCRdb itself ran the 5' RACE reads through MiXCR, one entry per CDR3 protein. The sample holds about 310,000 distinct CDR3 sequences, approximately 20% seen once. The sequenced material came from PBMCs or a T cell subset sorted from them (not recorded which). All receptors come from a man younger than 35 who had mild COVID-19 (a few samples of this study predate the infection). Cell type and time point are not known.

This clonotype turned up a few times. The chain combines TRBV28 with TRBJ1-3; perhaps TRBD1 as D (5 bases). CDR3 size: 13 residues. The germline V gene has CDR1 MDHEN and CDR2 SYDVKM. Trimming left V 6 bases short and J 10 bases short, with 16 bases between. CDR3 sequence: CASSPDGGRTIYF. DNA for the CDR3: TGTGCCAGCAGCCCGGACGGGGGACGGACCATATATTTT. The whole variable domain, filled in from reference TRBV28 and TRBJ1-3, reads DVKVTQSSRYLVKRTGEKVFLECVQDMDHENMFWYRQDPGLGLRLIYFSYDVKMKEKGDIPEGYSVSREKKERFSLILESASTNQTSMYLCASSPDGGRTIYFGEGSWLTVV.

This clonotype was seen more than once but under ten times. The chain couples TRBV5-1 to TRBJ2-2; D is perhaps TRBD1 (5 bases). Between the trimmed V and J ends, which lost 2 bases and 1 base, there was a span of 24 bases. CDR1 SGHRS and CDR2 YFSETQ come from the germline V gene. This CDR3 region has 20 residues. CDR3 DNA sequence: TGCGCCAGCAGCTTTAGGGGCGAATCGGGCGGCCTTATGAACACCGGGGAGCTGTTTTTT. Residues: CASSFRGESGGLMNTGELFF.

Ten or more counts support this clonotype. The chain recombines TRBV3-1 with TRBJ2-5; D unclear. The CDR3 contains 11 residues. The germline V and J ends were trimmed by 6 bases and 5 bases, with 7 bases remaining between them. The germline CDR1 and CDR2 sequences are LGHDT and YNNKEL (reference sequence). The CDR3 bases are TGTGCCAGCAGACTCCTCGAGACCCAGTACTTC. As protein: CASRLLETQYF.

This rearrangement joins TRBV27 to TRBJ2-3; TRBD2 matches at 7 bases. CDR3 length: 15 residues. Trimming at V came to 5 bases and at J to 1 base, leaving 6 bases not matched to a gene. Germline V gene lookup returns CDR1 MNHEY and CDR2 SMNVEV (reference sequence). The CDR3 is CASSVTSAGTDTQYF. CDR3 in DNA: TGTGCCAGCAGTGTTACTAGCGCGGGCACAGATACGCAGTATTTT.

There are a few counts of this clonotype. Here the CDR3 DNA reads TGCAGCGCCACGGGGAGTAGAGGGGAAAAACTGTTTTTT. This encodes CSATGSRGEKLFF. The chain is built from TRBV29-1 and TRBJ1-4, with unresolved D. CDR1 is SQVTM, CDR2 ANQGSEA, per germline. Trimming shortened V by 7 bases and J by 8 bases, and 17 bases separated the two germline ends. This CDR3 contains 13 residues.

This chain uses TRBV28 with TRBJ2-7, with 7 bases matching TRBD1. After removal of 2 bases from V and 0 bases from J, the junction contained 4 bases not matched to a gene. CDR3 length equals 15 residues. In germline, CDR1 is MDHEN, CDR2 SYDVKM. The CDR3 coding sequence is TGTGCCAGCAGTTTAACAGGGGCGGGCTCCTACGAGCAGTACGTC. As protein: CASSLTGAGSYEQYV.

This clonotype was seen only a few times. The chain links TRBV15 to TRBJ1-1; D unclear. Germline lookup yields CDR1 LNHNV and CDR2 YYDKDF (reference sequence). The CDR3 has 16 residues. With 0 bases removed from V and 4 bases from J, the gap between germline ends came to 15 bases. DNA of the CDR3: TGTGCCACCAGCAGAGATCGTTCGCCGGCGGTCACTGAAGCTTTCTTT. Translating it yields CATSRDRSPAVTEAFF. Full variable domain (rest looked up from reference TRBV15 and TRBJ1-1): DAMVIQNPRYQVTQFGKPVTLSCSQTLNHNVMYWYQQKSSQAPKLLFHYYDKDFNNEADTPDNFQSRRPNTSFCFLDIRSPGLGDTAMYLCATSRDRSPAVTEAFFGQGTRLTVV.

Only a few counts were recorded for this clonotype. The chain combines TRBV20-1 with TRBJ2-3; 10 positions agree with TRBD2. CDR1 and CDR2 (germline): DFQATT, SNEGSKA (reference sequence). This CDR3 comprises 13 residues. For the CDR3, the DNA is TGCAGCTTAGCGGGGGGCCTGCCGGATACGCAGTATTTT. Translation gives CSLAGGLPDTQYF.

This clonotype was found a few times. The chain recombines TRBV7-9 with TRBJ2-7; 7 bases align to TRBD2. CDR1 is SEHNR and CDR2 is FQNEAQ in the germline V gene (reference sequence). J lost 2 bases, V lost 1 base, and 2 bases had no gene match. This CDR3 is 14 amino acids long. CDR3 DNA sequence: TGTGCCAGCAGCTTAGGCCGGGGGGCCTACGAGCAGTACTTC. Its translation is CASSLGRGAYEQYF.

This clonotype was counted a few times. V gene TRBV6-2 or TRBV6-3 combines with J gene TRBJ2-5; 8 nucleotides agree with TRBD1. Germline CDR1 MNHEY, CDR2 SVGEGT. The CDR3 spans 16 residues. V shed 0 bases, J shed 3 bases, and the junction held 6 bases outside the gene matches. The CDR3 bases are TGTGCCAGCAGTTACTCCCTAGGACAGGGAGAAGAGACCCAGTACTTC. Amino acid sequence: CASSYSLGQGEETQYF.

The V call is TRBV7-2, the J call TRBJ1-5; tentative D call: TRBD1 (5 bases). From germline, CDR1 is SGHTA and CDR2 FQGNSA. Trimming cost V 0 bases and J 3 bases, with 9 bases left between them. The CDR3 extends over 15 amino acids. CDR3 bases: TGTGCCAGCAGCTTAGCGGGGACCAACAATCAGCCCCAGCATTTT. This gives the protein CASSLAGTNNQPQHF.

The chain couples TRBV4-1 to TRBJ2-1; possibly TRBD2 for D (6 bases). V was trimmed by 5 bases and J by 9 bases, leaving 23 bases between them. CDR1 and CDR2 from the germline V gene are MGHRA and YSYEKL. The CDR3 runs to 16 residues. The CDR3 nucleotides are TGCGCCAGCAGCGTAAGCACGGGTCCGCGGCGGGGTGAGCAGTTCTTC. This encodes CASSVSTGPRRGEQFF.

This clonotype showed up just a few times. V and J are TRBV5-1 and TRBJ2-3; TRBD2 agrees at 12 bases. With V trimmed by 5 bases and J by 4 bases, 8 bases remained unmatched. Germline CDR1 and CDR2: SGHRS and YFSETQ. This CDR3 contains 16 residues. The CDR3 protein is CASRQTSGGLADTQYF. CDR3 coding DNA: TGCGCCAGCAGACAGACTAGCGGGGGTTTGGCAGATACGCAGTATTTT.

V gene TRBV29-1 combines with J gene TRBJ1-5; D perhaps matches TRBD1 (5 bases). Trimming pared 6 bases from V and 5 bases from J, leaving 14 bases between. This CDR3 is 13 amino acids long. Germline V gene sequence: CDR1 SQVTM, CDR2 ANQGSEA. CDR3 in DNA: TGCAGCGTCGGGACGGCGACGGATCAGCCCCAGCATTTT. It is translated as CSVGTATDQPQHF.

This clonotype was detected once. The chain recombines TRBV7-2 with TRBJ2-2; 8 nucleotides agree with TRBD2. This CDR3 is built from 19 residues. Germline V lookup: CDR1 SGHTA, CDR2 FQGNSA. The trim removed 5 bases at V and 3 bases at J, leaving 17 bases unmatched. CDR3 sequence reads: CASSTLRGGPLFDTGELFF. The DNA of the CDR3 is TGTGCCAGCAGCACTCTGCGCGGGGGGCCCCTCTTTGACACCGGGGAGCTGTTTTTT.

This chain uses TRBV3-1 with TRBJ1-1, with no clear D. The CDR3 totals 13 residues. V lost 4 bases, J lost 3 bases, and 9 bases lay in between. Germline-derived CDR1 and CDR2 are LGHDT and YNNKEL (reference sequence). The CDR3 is CASSLLADTEAFF. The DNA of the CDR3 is TGTGCCAGCAGCCTATTAGCGGACACTGAAGCTTTCTTT.

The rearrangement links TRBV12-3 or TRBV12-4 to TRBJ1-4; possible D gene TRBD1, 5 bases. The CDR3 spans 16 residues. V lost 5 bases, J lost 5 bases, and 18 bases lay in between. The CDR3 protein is CASSLTGPLSNEKLFF. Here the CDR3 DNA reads TGTGCCAGCAGTCTTACAGGCCCACTATCAAATGAAAAACTGTTTTTT.

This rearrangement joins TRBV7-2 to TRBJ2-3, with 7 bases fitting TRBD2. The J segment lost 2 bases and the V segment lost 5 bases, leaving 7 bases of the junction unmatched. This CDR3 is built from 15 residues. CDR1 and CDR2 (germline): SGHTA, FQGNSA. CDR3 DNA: TGTGCCAGCAGCCAGCTGGGGGGGACCACAGATACGCAGTATTTT. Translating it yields CASSQLGGTTDTQYF. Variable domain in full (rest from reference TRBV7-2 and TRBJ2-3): GAGVSQSPSNKVTEKGKDVELRCDPISGHTALYWYRQSLGQGLEFLIYFQGNSAPDKSGLPSDRFSAERTGGSVSTLTIQRTQQEDSAVYLCASSQLGGTTDTQYFGPGTRLTVL.

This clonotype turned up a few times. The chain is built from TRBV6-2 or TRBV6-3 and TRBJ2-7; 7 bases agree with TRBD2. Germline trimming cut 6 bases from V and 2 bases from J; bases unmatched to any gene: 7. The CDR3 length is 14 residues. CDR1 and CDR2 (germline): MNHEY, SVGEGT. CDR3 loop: CASRLAGSAYEQYF. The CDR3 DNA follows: TGTGCCAGCAGGTTAGCGGGTTCGGCCTACGAGCAGTACTTC.

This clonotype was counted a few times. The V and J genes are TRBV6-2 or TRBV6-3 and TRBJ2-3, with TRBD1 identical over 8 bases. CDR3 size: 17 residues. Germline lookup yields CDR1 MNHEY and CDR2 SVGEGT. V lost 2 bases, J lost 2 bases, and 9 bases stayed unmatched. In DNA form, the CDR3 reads TGTGCCAGCAGTTACACCCTGGCAGGGGGCCCCACAGATACGCAGTATTTT. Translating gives CASSYTLAGGPTDTQYF.